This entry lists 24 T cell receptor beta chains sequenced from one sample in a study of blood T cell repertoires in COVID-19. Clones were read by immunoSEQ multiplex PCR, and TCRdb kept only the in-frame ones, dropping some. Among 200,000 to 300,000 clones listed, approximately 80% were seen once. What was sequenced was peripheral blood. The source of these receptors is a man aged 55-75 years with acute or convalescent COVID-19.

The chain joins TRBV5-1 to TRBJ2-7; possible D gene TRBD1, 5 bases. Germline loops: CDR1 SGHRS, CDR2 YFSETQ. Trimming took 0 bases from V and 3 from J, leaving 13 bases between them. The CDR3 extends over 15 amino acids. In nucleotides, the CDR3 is TGCGCCAGCAGCTTGGAAACAGGTCAGCGCTACGAGCAGTACTTC. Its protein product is CASSLETGQRYEQYF. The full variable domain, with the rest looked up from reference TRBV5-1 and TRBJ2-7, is KAGVTQTPRYLIKTRGQQVTLSCSPISGHRSVSWYQQTPGQGLQFLFEYFSETQRNKGNFPGRFSGRQFSNSRSEMNVSTLELGDSALYLCASSLETGQRYEQYFGPGTRLTVT.

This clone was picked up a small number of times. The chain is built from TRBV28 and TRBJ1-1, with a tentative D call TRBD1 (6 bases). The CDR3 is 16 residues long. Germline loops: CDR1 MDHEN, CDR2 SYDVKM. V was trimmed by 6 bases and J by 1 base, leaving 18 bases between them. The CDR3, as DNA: TGTGCCAGCAGCCCAACAGGGAGGGGGTCGAACACTGAAGCTTTCTTT. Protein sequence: CASSPTGRGSNTEAFF.

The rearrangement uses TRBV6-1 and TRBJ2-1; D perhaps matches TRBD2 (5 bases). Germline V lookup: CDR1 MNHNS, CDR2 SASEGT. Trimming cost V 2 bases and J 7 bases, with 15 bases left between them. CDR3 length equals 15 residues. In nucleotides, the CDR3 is TGTGCCAGCAGTGAAATGGCCACCCGAGGGAATGAGCAGTTCTTC. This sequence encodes CASSEMATRGNEQFF.

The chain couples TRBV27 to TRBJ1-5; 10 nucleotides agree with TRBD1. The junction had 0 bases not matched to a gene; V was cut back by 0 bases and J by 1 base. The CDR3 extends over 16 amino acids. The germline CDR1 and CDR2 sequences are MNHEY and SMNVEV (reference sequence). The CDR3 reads CASSLSGQGSNQPQHF. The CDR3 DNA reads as TGTGCCAGCAGTTTATCGGGACAGGGGAGCAATCAGCCCCAGCATTTT.

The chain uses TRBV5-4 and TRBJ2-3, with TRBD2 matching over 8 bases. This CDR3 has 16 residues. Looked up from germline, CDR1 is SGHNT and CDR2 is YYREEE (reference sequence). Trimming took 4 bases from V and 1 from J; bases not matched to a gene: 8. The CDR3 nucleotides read TGTGCCAGCAGCCCCTGGCGAGCGGGAGGCACAGATACGCAGTATTTT. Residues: CASSPWRAGGTDTQYF.

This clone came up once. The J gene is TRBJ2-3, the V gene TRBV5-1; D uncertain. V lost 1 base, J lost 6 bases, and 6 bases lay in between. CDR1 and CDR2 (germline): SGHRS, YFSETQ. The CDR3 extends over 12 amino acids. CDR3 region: CASSLSSDTQYF. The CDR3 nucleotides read TGCGCCAGCAGCTTGAGCTCGGATACGCAGTATTTT.

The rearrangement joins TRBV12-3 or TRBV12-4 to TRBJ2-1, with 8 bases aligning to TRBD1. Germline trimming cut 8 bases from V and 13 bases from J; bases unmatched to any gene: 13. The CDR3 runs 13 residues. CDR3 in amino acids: CASASTPGGEQFF. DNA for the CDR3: TGTGCCAGCGCTTCGACTCCAGGGGGCGAACAGTTCTTC.

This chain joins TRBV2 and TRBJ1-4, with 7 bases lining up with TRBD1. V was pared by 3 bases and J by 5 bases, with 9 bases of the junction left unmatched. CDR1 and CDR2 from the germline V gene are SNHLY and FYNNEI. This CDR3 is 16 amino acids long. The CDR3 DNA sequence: TGTGCCAGCAGTGACCCAAGGGGGCAGGGGAATGAAAAACTGTTTTTT. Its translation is CASSDPRGQGNEKLFF.

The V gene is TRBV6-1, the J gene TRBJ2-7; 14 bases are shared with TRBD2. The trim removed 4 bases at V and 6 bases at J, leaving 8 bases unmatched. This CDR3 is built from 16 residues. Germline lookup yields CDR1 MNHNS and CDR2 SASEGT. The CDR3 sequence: CASSGYSTSGRGEQYF. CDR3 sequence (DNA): TGTGCCAGCAGTGGGTATTCGACTAGCGGGAGGGGCGAGCAGTACTTC.

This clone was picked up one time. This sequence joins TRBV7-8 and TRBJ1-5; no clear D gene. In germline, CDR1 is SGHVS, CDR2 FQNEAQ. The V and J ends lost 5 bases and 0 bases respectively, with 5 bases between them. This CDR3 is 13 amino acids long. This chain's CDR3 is CASSDTSNQPQHF. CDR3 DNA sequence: TGTGCCAGCAGCGACACTAGCAATCAGCCCCAGCATTTT.

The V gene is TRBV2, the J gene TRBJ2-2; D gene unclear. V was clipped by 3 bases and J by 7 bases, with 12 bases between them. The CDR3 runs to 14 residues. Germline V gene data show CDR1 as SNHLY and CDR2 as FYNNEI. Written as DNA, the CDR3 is TGTGCCAGCAGTGAGAGAAGGCAGGACGGGGAGCTGTTTTTT. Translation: CASSERRQDGELFF.

Written as DNA, the CDR3 is TGTGCCAGCAGCTCGTCTAGCGGTAGGGGGACCGGGGAGCTGTTTTTT. It translates to CASSSSSGRGTGELFF. V usage is TRBV11-1 and J usage is TRBJ2-2; D is possibly TRBD2 (7 bases). CDR3 length equals 16 residues. The V gene lost 4 bases and the J gene lost 5 bases, with 17 bases spanning the gap. Germline loops: CDR1 SGHAT, CDR2 FQDESV (reference sequence).

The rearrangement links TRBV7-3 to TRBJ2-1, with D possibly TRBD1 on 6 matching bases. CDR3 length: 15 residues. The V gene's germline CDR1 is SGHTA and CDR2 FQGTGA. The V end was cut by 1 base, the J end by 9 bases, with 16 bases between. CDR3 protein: CASSLISQGSGEQFF. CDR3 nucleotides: TGTGCCAGCAGCTTAATAAGCCAGGGGTCAGGTGAGCAGTTCTTC.

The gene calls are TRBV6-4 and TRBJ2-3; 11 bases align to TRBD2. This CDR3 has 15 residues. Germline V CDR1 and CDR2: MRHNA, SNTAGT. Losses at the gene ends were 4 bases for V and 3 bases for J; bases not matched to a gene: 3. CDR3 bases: TGTGCCAGCAGTGGACTAGCGGGACCGACAGATACGCAGTATTTT. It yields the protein CASSGLAGPTDTQYF.

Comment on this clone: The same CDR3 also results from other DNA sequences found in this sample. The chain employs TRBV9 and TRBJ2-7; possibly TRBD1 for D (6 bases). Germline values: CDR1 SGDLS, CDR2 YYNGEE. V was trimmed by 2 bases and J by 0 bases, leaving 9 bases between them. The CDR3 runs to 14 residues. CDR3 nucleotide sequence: TGTGCCAGCAGCGTCGGGACAACCTCCTACGAGCAGTACTTC. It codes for CASSVGTTSYEQYF.

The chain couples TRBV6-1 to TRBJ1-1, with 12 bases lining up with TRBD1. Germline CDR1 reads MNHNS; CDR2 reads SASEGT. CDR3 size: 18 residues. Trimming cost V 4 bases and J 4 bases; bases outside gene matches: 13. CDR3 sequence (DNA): TGTGCCAGCAGTGGGGGACAGGGGGCTTTATTACCGAGCACTGAAGCTTTCTTT. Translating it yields CASSGGQGALLPSTEAFF.

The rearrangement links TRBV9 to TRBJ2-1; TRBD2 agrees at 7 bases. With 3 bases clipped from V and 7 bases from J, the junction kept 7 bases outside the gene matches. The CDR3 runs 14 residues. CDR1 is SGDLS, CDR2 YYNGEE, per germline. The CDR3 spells CASSAGGKGNEQFF. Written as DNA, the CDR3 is TGTGCCAGCAGCGCGGGGGGAAAAGGGAATGAGCAGTTCTTC.

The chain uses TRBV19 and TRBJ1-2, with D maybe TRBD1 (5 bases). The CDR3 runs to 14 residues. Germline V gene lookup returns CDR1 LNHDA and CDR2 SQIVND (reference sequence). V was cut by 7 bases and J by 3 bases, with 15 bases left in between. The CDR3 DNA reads TGTGCCAGTACTCCTCCAGGGTTGCACTATGGCTACACCTTC. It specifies CASTPPGLHYGYTF.

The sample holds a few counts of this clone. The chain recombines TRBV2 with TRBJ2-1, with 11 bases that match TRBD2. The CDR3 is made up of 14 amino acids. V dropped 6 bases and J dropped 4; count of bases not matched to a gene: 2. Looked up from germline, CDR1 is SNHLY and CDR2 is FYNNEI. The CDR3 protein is CASRRTSGYNEQFF. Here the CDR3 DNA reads TGTGCCAGCAGGCGGACTAGCGGGTACAATGAGCAGTTCTTC.

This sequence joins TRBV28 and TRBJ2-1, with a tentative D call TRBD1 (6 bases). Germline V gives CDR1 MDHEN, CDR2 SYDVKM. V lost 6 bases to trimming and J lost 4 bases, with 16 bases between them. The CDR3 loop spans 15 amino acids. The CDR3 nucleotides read TGTGCCAGCAGAAGTCCAGGGGATGGGTACAATGAGCAGTTCTTC. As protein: CASRSPGDGYNEQFF.

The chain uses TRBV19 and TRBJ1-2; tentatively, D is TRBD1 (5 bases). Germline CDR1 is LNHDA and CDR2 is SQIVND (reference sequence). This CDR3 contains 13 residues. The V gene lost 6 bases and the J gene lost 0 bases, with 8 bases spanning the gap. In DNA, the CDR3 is TGTGCCAGTAGGGGGCGCACTAACTATGGCTACACCTTC. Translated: CASRGRTNYGYTF.

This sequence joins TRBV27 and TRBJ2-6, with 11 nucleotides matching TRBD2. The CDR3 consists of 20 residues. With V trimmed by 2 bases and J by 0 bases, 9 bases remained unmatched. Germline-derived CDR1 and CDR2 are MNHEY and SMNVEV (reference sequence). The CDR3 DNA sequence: TGTGCCAGCAGTTTAGAAACTAGCGGGAGTCCTAGCTCTGGGGCCAACGTCCTGACTTTC. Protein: CASSLETSGSPSSGANVLTF.

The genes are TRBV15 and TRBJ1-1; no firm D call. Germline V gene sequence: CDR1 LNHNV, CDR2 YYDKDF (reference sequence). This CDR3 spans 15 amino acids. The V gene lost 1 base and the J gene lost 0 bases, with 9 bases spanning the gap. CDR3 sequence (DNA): TGTGCCACCAGCAGAGGAGGGCGGGTGAACACTGAAGCTTTCTTT. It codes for CATSRGGRVNTEAFF.

DNA of the CDR3: TGCGCCAGCAGCCTCGGGCCCACTAGCGGGAGTTCCTACGAGCAGTACTTC. It specifies CASSLGPTSGSSYEQYF. The chain is built from TRBV4-1 and TRBJ2-7; 11 nucleotides align to TRBD2. Germline-derived CDR1 and CDR2 are MGHRA and YSYEKL. Trimming cost V 4 bases and J 1 base; bases outside gene matches: 9. This CDR3 is built from 17 residues.